The next 16 T cell receptor beta chains were all read from a single sample in a study of CD8 T cells in ankylosing spondylitis. Each CDR3 protein gets one entry after TCRdb re-called the 5' RACE reads with MiXCR. The sample includes approximately 300,000 distinct CDR3 sequences, about 20% seen only once; the top ten take roughly 7.4%. Sequencing input: blood, either unsorted or a sorted T cell fraction (not recorded which). The origin of the receptors is a male donor with ankylosing spondylitis or in good health (not recorded which).

This clonotype was seen a few times. The V gene is TRBV20-1, the J gene TRBJ2-3; no clear D. The ends were cut back, 6 bases at V and 2 bases at J, with 6 bases in the middle. This CDR3 is built from 11 residues. Germline values: CDR1 DFQATT, CDR2 SNEGSKA (reference sequence). CDR3 coding DNA: TGCAGTGCACTACCCACAGATACGCAGTATTTT. It is translated as CSALPTDTQYF.

This clonotype was found a few times. The V call is TRBV5-1, the J call TRBJ2-7, with D possibly matching TRBD2 (6 bases). The CDR3 covers 14 residues. CDR1 SGHRS and CDR2 YFSETQ come from the germline V gene. V was pared by 4 bases and J by 2 bases, with 13 bases between. In DNA, the CDR3 is TGCGCCAGCAGCCTCGGGGGACCTGCCTACGAGCAGTACGTC. This encodes CASSLGGPAYEQYV.

The chain combines TRBV5-1 with TRBJ2-1; D gene unclear. Germline V gives CDR1 SGHRS, CDR2 YFSETQ. The germline V and J ends were trimmed by 0 bases and 7 bases, with 11 bases remaining between them. The CDR3 consists of 14 residues. The CDR3 DNA follows: TGCGCCAGCAGCTTGGCGGCGGTAACTAATGAGCAGTTCTTC. Amino acids: CASSLAAVTNEQFF.

This clonotype has a count of ten or more. The gene calls are TRBV12-3 or TRBV12-4 and TRBJ2-2; D might be TRBD2 (5 bases). V was trimmed by 5 bases and J by 7 bases, leaving 14 bases between them. This CDR3 has 14 amino acids. The chain's CDR3 is CASSPGSSVGELFF. CDR3 nucleotide sequence: TGTGCCAGCAGTCCGGGGAGTTCGGTCGGGGAGCTGTTTTTT.

The rearrangement joins TRBV28 to TRBJ1-2, with D perhaps matching TRBD1 (5 bases). Trimming took off 3 bases at V and 8 bases at J, with 16 bases between the two ends. This CDR3 is 14 amino acids long. Germline-derived CDR1 and CDR2 are MDHEN and SYDVKM. The CDR3: CASSFRGSKRGYTF. The CDR3 DNA sequence: TGTGCCAGCAGTTTTCGGGGGTCGAAGCGGGGCTACACCTTC.

V usage is TRBV12-3 or TRBV12-4 and J usage is TRBJ1-4, with TRBD1 matching over 9 bases. The V and J ends lost 3 bases and 8 bases, in that order; junction bases with no gene match: 4. The CDR3 contains 14 residues. The CDR3 sequence: CASSFTGGREKLFF. In nucleotides, the CDR3 is TGTGCCAGCAGTTTTACAGGGGGCCGAGAAAAACTGTTTTTT.

The CDR3 coding sequence is TGTGCCAGCAGTTTCCATAGAAATGAGCAGTTCTTC. It codes for CASSFHRNEQFF. The rearrangement uses TRBV27 and TRBJ2-1; D is ambiguous. Germline V gene lookup returns CDR1 MNHEY and CDR2 SMNVEV (reference sequence). Trimming stripped 3 bases from V and 7 bases from J, with 7 bases between. CDR3 length: 12 amino acids.

The chain is built from TRBV24-1 and TRBJ2-1; the D call may be TRBD1 or TRBD2 (5 bases each). Trimming took 4 bases from V and 4 from J, leaving 16 bases between them. Germline V CDR1 and CDR2: KGHDR, SFDVKD. The CDR3 is made up of 16 amino acids. The CDR3: CATSDPGRPEYNEQFF. The CDR3 DNA is TGTGCCACCAGTGACCCGGGACGGCCTGAGTACAATGAGCAGTTCTTC.

This clonotype was seen a few times. This chain links TRBV20-1 with TRBJ1-2; D gene uncertain. With 3 bases removed from V and 11 bases from J, the gap between germline ends came to 10 bases. Per germline, CDR1 DFQATT and CDR2 SNEGSKA (reference sequence). This CDR3 is built from 10 residues. CDR3 loop: CSASAPGYTF. The CDR3 DNA reads as TGCAGTGCTAGCGCGCCCGGTTACACCTTC.

This clonotype was seen repeatedly, ten times or more. The chain employs TRBV29-1 and TRBJ2-5; 7 bases are shared with TRBD2. The CDR3 has 12 residues. Germline CDR1 SQVTM, CDR2 ANQGSEA. The V and J ends lost 6 bases and 1 base, in that order; junction bases with no gene match: 2. The CDR3 protein is CSVGGGQETQYF. The CDR3 nucleotides are TGCAGCGTGGGGGGGGGCCAAGAGACCCAGTACTTC.

This chain links TRBV12-3 or TRBV12-4 with TRBJ1-2; no reliable D call. Between the trimmed V and J ends, which lost 2 bases and 0 bases, there was a span of 13 bases. The CDR3 is 16 residues long. CDR3 residues: CASSLLVPISNYGYTF. CDR3 DNA: TGTGCCAGCAGTTTACTCGTTCCCATATCTAACTATGGCTACACCTTC.

This clonotype was recorded many times. The chain combines TRBV24-1 with TRBJ2-3; D call uncertain. V dropped 4 bases and J dropped 2 bases, with 6 bases sitting between them. The CDR3 is 13 amino acids. Germline V gene data show CDR1 as KGHDR and CDR2 as SFDVKD. For the CDR3, the DNA is TGTGCCACCAGTGAACGGGCCACAGATACGCAGTATTTT. Translation gives CATSERATDTQYF.

The chain is built from TRBV7-2 and TRBJ2-4, with 10 bases that match TRBD1. Germline V lookup: CDR1 SGHTA, CDR2 FQGNSA. This CDR3 comprises 16 residues. Trimming took 1 base from V and 7 from J; bases not matched to a gene: 7. CDR3: CASSLVPGTGVNIQYF. DNA for the CDR3: TGTGCCAGCAGCTTAGTCCCCGGGACAGGGGTCAACATTCAGTACTTC.

This clonotype was seen more than once but under ten times. The chain links TRBV2 to TRBJ2-3, with a weak D call TRBD2 (6 bases). CDR3 length equals 13 residues. V was clipped by 3 bases and J by 5 bases, with 9 bases between them. Germline V gene lookup returns CDR1 SNHLY and CDR2 FYNNEI. The CDR3 nucleotides are TGTGCCAGCAGTGAGCAGGGAGGAGATACGCAGTATTTT. Its protein product is CASSEQGGDTQYF.

The chain couples TRBV20-1 to TRBJ1-2; the D is unclear. The V end was cut by 1 base, the J end by 3 bases, with 6 bases between. Germline CDR1 is DFQATT and CDR2 is SNEGSKA (reference sequence). This CDR3 region has 12 residues. The CDR3 here is CSARGVDYGYTF. Written as DNA, the CDR3 is TGCAGTGCTAGAGGTGTTGACTATGGCTACACCTTC.

CDR3 protein: CASSLGPRTGERGTQYF. The CDR3 nucleotides read TGTGCCAGCAGCTTGGGTCCCCGGACAGGGGAGAGGGGGACCCAGTACTTC. V is TRBV5-5 and J is TRBJ2-5; 9 bases are a match to TRBD1. Germline lookup yields CDR1 SGHKS and CDR2 YYEKEE (reference sequence). The CDR3 length is 17 residues. The J segment lost 7 bases and the V segment lost 0 bases, leaving 13 bases of the junction unmatched.